This TCR beta chain was profiled in a study of CD8+ T cells in alopecia areata. Study in general: Among treated patients, oral tofacitinib was administered at 5 to 10 mg twice daily. Points from the study as a whole: Among the 100 top clones, expanded CD8+ clones, like scalp clonality, were significantly decreased by tofacitinib.

Sequencing used cDNA as its template, made by extracting RNA and reverse transcribing it. Generated by immunoSEQ multiplex PCR, the TCRdb table keeps only in-frame clones and is missing some. This table holds 200,000 to 250,000 clones, roughly 56% found once. The CDR3 is made up of 12 amino acids. Germline loops: CDR1 SQVTM, CDR2 ANQGSEA. Between the trimmed V and J ends, which lost 2 bases and 2 bases, there was a span of 6 bases. Treatment here: oral pan-JAK inhibitor, 5-10 mg twice daily. Researchers gathered lesional scalp punch biopsies and peripheral blood from patients with alopecia areata. To note about this clone: Antigen unknown.

The sample in question was CD4+ T cells sorted from blood, obtained at week 4, from a patient treated with tofacitinib. V gene TRBV29-1 combines with J gene TRBJ1-1; D gene ambiguous. The sequence was collected from a human donor with alopecia areata. The DNA for the CDR3 is TGCAGCGTTGAAACAGCCAACACTGAAGCTTTCTTT. This codes for CSVETANTEAFF.